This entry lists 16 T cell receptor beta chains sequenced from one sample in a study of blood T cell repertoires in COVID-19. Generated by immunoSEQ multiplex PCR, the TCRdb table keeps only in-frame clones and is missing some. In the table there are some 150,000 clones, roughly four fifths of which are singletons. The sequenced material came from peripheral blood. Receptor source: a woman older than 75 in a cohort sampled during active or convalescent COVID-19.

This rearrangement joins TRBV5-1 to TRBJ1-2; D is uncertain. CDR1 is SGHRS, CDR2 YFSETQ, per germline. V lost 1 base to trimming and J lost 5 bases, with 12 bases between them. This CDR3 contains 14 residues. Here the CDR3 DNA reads TGCGCCAGCAGCTTGTTAGAGGGCGGATATGGCTACACCTTC. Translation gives CASSLLEGGYGYTF.

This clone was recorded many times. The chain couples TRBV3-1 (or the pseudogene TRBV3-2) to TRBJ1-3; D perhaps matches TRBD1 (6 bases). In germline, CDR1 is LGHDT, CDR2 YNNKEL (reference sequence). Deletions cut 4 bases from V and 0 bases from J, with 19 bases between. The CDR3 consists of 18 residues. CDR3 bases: TGTGCCAGCAGCCGAGCTCCTTCCGGGACATTCTCTGGAAACACCATATATTTT. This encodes CASSRAPSGTFSGNTIYF.

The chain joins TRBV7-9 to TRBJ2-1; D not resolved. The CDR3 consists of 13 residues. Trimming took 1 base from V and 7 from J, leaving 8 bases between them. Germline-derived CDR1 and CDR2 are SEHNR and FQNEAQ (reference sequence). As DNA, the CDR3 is TGTGCCAGCAGCTTAGGCCCCAGGAATGAGCAGTTCTTC. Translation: CASSLGPRNEQFF.

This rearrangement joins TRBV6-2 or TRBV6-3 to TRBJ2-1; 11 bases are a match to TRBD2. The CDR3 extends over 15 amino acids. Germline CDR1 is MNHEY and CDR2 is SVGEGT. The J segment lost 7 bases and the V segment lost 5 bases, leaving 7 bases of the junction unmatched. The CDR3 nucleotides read TGTGCCAGCAGTCGGCTAGCGGGGGGTCAGAATGAGCAGTTCTTC. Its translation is CASSRLAGGQNEQFF.

CDR3 bases: TGCGCCAGCAGCTTCCCCACAGGGACCAATGAGCAGTTCTTC. Amino acid sequence: CASSFPTGTNEQFF. This rearrangement joins TRBV5-1 to TRBJ2-1, with D tentatively TRBD1 (6 bases). CDR1 SGHRS and CDR2 YFSETQ come from the germline V gene. V lost 2 bases to trimming and J lost 6 bases, with 12 bases between them. The length of the CDR3 is 14 residues.

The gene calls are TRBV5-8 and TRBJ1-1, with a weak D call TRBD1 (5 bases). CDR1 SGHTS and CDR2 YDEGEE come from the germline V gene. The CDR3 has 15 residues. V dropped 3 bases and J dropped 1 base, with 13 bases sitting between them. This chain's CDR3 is CASSSTDRPNTEAFF. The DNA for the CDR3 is TGTGCCAGCAGCTCTACCGACAGACCGAACACTGAAGCTTTCTTT.

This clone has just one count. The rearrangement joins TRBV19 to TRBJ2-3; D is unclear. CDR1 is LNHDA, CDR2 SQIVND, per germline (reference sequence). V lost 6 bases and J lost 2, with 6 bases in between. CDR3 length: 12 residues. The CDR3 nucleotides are TGTGCCAGTAGCCCCATCACAGATACGCAGTATTTT. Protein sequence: CASSPITDTQYF. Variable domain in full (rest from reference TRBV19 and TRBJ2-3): DGGITQSPKYLFRKEGQNVTLSCEQNLNHDAMYWYRQDPGQGLRLIYYSQIVNDFQKGDIAEGYSVSREKKESFPLTVTSAQKNPTAFYLCASSPITDTQYFGPGTRLTVL.

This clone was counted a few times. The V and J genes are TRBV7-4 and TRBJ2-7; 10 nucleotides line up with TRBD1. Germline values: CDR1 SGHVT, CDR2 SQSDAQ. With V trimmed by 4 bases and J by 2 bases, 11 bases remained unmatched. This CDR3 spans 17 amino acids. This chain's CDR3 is CASSSVAPGQGPYEQYF. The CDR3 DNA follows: TGTGCCAGCAGCTCCGTAGCCCCGGGACAGGGGCCCTACGAGCAGTACTTC.

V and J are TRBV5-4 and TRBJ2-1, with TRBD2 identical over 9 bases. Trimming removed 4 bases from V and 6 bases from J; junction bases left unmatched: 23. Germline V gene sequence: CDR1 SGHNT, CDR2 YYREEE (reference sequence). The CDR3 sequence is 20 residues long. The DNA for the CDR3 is TGTGCCAGCAGCCGTGGGGCGGGCCGGGGCGGGGGGGCCCTTGGCAATGAGCAGTTCTTC. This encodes CASSRGAGRGGGALGNEQFF. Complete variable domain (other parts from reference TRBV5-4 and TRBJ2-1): ETGVTQSPTHLIKTRGQQVTLRCSSQSGHNTVSWYQQALGQGPQFIFQYYREEENGRGNFPPRFSGLQFPNYSSELNVNALELDDSALYLCASSRGAGRGGGALGNEQFFGPGTRLTVL.

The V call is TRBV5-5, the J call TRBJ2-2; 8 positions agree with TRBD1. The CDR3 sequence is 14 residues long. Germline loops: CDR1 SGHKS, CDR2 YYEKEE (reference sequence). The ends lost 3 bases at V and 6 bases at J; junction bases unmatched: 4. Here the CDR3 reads CASSYGQGPGELFF. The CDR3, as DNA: TGTGCCAGCAGCTACGGACAGGGCCCCGGGGAGCTGTTTTTT. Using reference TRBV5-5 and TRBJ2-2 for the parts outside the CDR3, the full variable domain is DAGVTQSPTHLIKTRGQQVTLRCSPISGHKSVSWYQQVLGQGPQFIFQYYEKEERGRGNFPDRFSARQFPNYSSELNVNALLLGDSALYLCASSYGQGPGELFFGEGSRLTVL.

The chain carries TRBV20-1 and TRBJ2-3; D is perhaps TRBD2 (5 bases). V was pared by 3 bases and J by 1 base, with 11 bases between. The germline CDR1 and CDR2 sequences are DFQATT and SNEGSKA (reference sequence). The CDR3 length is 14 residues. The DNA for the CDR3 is TGCAGTGCTAGTCAGCCGCGGGGCACAGATACGCAGTATTTT. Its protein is CSASQPRGTDTQYF.

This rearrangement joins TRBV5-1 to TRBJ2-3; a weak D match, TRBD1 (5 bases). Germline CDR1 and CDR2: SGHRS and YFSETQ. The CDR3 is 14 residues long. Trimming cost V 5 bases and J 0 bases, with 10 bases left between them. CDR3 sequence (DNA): TGCGCCAGCAGGGCAGGGCCTAGCACAGATACGCAGTATTTT. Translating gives CASRAGPSTDTQYF.

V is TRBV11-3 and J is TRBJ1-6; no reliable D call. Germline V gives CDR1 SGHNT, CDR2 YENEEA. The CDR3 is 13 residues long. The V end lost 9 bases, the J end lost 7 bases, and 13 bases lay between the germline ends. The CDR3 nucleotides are TGTGCCAGAGGTATGACAAGCAATTCACCCCTCCACTTT. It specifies CARGMTSNSPLHF. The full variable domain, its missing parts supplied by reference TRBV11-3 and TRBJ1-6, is EAGVVQSPRYKIIEKKQPVAFWCNPISGHNTLYWYLQNLGQGPELLIRYENEEAVDDSQLPKDRFSAERLKGVDSTLKIQPAELGDSAVYLCARGMTSNSPLHFGNGTRLTVT.

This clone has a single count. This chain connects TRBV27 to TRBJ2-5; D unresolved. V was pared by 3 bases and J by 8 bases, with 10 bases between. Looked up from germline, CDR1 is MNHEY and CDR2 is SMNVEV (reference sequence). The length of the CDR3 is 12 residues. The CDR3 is CASSFTGATQYF. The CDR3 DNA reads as TGTGCCAGCAGTTTTACCGGAGCAACCCAGTACTTC.

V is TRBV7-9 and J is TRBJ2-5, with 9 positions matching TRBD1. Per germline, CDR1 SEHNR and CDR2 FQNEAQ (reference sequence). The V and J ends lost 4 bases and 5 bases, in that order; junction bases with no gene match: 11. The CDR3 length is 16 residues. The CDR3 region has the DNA TGTGCCAGCAGCTCGACGGGGACAGGGATCCGGGAGACCCAGTACTTC. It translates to CASSSTGTGIRETQYF.

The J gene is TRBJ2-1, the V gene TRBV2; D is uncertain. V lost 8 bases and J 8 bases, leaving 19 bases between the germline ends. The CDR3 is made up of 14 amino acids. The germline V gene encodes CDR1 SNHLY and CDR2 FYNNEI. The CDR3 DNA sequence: TGTGCCAGCCTCCGGGTAGCTGAAGGCGATGAGCAGTTCTTC. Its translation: CASLRVAEGDEQFF. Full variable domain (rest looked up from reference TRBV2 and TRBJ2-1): EPEVTQTPSHQVTQMGQEVILRCVPISNHLYFYWYRQILGQKVEFLVSFYNNEISEKSEIFDDQFSVERPDGSNFTLKIRSTKLEDSAMYFCASLRVAEGDEQFFGPGTRLTVL.